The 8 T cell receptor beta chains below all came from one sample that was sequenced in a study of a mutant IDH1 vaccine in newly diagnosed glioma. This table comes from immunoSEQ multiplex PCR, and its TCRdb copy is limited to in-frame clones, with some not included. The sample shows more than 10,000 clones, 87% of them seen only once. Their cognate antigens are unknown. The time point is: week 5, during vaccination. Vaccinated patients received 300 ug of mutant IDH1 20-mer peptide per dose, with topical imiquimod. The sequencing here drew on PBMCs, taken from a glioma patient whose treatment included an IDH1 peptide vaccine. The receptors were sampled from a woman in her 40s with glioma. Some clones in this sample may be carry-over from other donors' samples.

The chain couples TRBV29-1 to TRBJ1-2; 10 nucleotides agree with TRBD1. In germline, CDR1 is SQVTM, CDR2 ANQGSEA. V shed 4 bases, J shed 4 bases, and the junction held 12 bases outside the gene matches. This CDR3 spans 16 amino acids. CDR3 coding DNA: TGCAGCGTTGCTATACCGGGACAGGGGATTGGCTATGGCTACACCTTC. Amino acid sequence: CSVAIPGQGIGYGYTF.

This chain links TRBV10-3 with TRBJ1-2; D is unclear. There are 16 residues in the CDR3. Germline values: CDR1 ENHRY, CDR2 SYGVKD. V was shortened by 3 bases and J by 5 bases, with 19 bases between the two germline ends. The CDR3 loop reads CAISDPPGPRKYGYTF. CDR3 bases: TGTGCCATCAGTGACCCCCCCGGGCCTCGTAAGTATGGCTACACCTTC.

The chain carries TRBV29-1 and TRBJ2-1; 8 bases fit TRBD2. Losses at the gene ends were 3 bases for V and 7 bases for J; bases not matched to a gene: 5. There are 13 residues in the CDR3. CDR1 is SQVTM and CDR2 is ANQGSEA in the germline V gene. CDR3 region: CSVDGGARNEQFF. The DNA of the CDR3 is TGCAGCGTTGACGGGGGGGCGAGGAATGAGCAGTTCTTC.

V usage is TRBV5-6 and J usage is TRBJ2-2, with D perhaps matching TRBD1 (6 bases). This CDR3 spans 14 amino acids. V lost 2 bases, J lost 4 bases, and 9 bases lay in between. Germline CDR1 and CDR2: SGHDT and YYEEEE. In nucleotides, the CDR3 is TGTGCCAGCAGCTTAACAGGGACCACCGGGGAGCTGTTTTTT. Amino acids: CASSLTGTTGELFF. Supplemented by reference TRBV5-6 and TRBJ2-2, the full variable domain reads DAGVTQSPTHLIKTRGQQVTLRCSPKSGHDTVSWYQQALGQGPQFIFQYYEEEERQRGNFPDRFSGHQFPNYSSELNVNALLLGDSALYLCASSLTGTTGELFFGEGSRLTVL.

Here the CDR3 reads CASSYQGSTEAFF. As DNA, the CDR3 is TGTGCCAGCAGTTACCAGGGTTCCACTGAAGCTTTCTTT. V is TRBV6-5 and J is TRBJ1-1, with TRBD1 as a possible D gene (5 bases). This CDR3 is 13 amino acids long. Trimming took off 2 bases at V and 4 bases at J, with 8 bases between the two ends. CDR1 is MNHEY and CDR2 is SVGAGI in the germline V gene.

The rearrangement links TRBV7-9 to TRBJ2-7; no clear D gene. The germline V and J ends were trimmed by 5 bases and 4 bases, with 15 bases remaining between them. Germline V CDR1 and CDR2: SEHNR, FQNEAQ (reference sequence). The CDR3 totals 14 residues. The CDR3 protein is CASSMTVGGYEQYF. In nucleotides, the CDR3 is TGTGCCAGCAGCATGACGGTTGGTGGGTACGAGCAGTACTTC.

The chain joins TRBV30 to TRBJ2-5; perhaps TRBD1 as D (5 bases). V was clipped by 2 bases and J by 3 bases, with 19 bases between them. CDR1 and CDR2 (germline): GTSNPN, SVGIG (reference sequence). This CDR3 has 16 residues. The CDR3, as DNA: TGTGCCTGGAGTAAGGACAATACCAACGAGGAAGAGACCCAGTACTTC. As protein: CAWSKDNTNEEETQYF. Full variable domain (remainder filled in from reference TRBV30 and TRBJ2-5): SQTIHQWPATLVQPVGSPLSLECTVEGTSNPNLYWYRQAAGRGLQLLFYSVGIGQISSEVPQNLSASRPQDRQFILSSKKLLLSDSGFYLCAWSKDNTNEEETQYFGPGTRLLVL.

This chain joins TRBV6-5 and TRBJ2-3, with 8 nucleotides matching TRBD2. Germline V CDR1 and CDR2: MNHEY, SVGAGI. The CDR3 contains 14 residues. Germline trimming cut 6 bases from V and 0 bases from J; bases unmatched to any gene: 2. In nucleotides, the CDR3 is TGTGCCAGCAGCTTAGCGGGGAGCACAGATACGCAGTATTTT. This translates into CASSLAGSTDTQYF.